The present T cell receptor beta chain was sequenced within a study of regulatory T cells in long-lasting Graves disease. General study results and limits: With persistent disease, TRBV28, TRBJ1-2 and TRBJ2-5 were the favored segments.

For TCR beta, libraries came from iRepertoire HTBI primers and Arm-PCR of CDR3 regions. TCRdb re-derived calls from the multiplex PCR reads in MiXCR, one entry per CDR3 protein. The sample has around 450,000 distinct CDR3 sequences, roughly 21% seen once. This clonotype was detected only a few times. Its antigen remains unidentified. The CDR3 runs to 14 residues. Germline values: CDR1 MDHEN, CDR2 SYDVKM. The V gene lost 6 bases and the J gene lost 2 bases, with 13 bases spanning the gap. Noted time point: persistent/refractory GD, antithyroid drugs over 5 years with positive TRAb. PBMCs were the source of the RNA used for TCR sequencing. The patient group derived from an endocrinology department in Xi'an, China.

Sequencing was performed on peripheral blood mononuclear cells (PBMCs), taken when the disease was refractory, from a patient treated with antithyroid drugs. The chain combines TRBV28 with TRBJ2-5, with D possibly matching TRBD1 (6 bases). This clonotype was obtained from a female donor with Graves disease. This CDR3 reads CASSRNRAQETQYF. The CDR3 DNA is TGTGCCAGCAGCCGGAACAGGGCTCAAGAGACCCAGTACTTC.